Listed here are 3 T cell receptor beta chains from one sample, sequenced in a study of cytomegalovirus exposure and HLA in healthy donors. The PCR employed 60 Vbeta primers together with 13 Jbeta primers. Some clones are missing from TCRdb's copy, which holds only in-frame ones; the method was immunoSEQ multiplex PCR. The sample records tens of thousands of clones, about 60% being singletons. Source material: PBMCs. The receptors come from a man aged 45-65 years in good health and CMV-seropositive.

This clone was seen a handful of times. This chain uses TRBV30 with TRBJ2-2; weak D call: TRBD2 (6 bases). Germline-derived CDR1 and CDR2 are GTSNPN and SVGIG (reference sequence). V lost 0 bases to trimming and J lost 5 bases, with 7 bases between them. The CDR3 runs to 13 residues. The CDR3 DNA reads TGTGCCTGGAGTGTAGGAGGGACCGGGGAGCTGTTTTTT. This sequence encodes CAWSVGGTGELFF. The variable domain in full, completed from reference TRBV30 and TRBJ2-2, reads SQTIHQWPATLVQPVGSPLSLECTVEGTSNPNLYWYRQAAGRGLQLLFYSVGIGQISSEVPQNLSASRPQDRQFILSSKKLLLSDSGFYLCAWSVGGTGELFFGEGSRLTVL.

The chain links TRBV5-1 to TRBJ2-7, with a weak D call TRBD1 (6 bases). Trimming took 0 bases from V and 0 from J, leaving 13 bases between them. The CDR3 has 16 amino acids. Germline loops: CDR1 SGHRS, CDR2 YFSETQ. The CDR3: CASSLGGPISSYEQYF. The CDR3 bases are TGCGCCAGCAGCTTGGGGGGGCCGATTAGCTCCTACGAGCAGTACTTC.

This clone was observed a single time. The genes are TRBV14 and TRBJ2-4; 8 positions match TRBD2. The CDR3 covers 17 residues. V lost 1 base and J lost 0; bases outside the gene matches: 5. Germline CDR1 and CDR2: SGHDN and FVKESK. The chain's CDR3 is CASSQVGGVSAKNIQYF. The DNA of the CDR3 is TGTGCCAGCAGCCAAGTCGGGGGGGTTTCAGCCAAAAACATTCAGTACTTC.